The clone carrying this T cell receptor beta chain occurred many times. No antigen is known for it. This sample is part of a study of T cell repertoires in cytomegalovirus infection. One entry per CDR3 protein results from TCRdb running MiXCR on the reads. The repertoire consists of 150,000 to 200,000 distinct CDR3 sequences, with approximately 9.6% occurring once and the leading ten covering approximately 4.6%. Points from the study as a whole: Cumulative public TCR beta family frequency identified carriers of CMV plus the relevant HLA.

Trimming left V 2 bases short and J 2 bases short, with 12 bases between. This CDR3 contains 15 residues. Material: PBMCs. The V and J genes are TRBV12-3 or TRBV12-4 and TRBJ1-1, with D perhaps matching TRBD1 (5 bases). This receptor was taken from a human donor in good health (CMV status not recorded). Some clones in this sample may be carry-over from other donors' samples. The CDR3: CASSLRPGRNTEAFF. The CDR3 DNA follows: TGTGCCAGCAGTTTAAGGCCAGGGAGAAACACTGAAGCTTTCTTT.